Below are 24 T cell receptor beta chains sequenced from a single sample in a study of PD-1 blockade in classical Hodgkin lymphoma. Noted time point: newly diagnosed, previously untreated cHL patient sample. The authors purified CD4+ T cells from thawed PBMCs by magnetic negative selection. The method was immunoSEQ multiplex PCR; TCRdb's version includes in-frame clones alone and lacks a portion of them. The data hold just under 20,000 clones, with approximately 80% observed a single time. Sequencing was done on a sample of CD4+ T cells from blood. The source is a human donor with classical Hodgkin lymphoma.

The CDR3 reads CASSLDSLVSNQPQHF. The CDR3 coding sequence is TGCGCCAGCAGCCTGGACAGCCTCGTGAGCAATCAGCCCCAGCATTTT. The chain employs TRBV4-1 and TRBJ1-5; D is possibly TRBD1 (6 bases). V lost 4 bases and J lost 1, with 14 bases in between. Germline CDR1 is MGHRA and CDR2 is YSYEKL. The CDR3 covers 16 residues.

The CDR3 DNA reads TGTGCCAGCAGTTCCGGACACGGCGAGCAGTACTTC. This translates into CASSSGHGEQYF. V gene TRBV28 combines with J gene TRBJ2-7; a weak D match, TRBD1 (5 bases). Germline V gives CDR1 MDHEN, CDR2 SYDVKM. Trimming cost V 4 bases and J 6 bases, with 10 bases left between them. The CDR3 is made up of 12 amino acids.

This clone has just a few counts. The chain is built from TRBV2 and TRBJ1-2; TRBD1 agrees at 7 bases. The V gene's germline CDR1 is SNHLY and CDR2 FYNNEI. This CDR3 has 14 residues. Trimming at V came to 8 bases and at J to 2 bases, leaving 8 bases not matched to a gene. DNA of the CDR3: TGTGCCAGCCGCCGGGGACAGTCCAACTATGGCTACACCTTC. Its protein is CASRRGQSNYGYTF.

The chain couples TRBV4-2 to TRBJ1-1; possibly TRBD1 for D (5 bases). The CDR3 is 14 amino acids. CDR1 is LGHNA, CDR2 YNFKEQ, per germline. The V end lost 0 bases, the J end lost 3 bases, and 8 bases lay between the germline ends. CDR3 region: CASSQDMGDTEAFF. Here the CDR3 DNA reads TGTGCCAGCAGCCAAGATATGGGGGACACTGAAGCTTTCTTT.

This clone was seen only a few times. The J gene is TRBJ1-5, the V gene TRBV29-1, with D unclear. Trimming took off 6 bases at V and 4 bases at J, with 10 bases between the two ends. Germline V CDR1 and CDR2: SQVTM, ANQGSEA. This CDR3 has 12 residues. The CDR3 sequence: CSVRTGNQPQHF. The CDR3 coding sequence is TGCAGCGTCCGGACGGGAAATCAGCCCCAGCATTTT.

This chain joins TRBV5-1 and TRBJ2-7; 8 bases map to TRBD1. The V gene end was trimmed by 7 bases and the J gene end by 1 base; junction bases not matched to a gene: 10. This CDR3 comprises 15 residues. CDR1 is SGHRS, CDR2 YFSETQ, per germline. The chain's CDR3 is CASGGQGGASYEQYF. The CDR3 DNA is TGCGCCAGCGGAGGACAGGGTGGGGCTTCCTACGAGCAGTACTTC.

The sample holds one count of this clone. J is TRBJ2-7 and V is TRBV2; D is unresolved. The V and J ends lost 3 bases and 6 bases respectively, with 3 bases between them. The CDR3 extends over 10 amino acids. Germline V gene lookup returns CDR1 SNHLY and CDR2 FYNNEI. CDR3 in amino acids: CASSEGEQYF. For the CDR3, the DNA is TGTGCCAGCAGTGAGGGCGAGCAGTACTTC.

This chain links TRBV7-3 with TRBJ2-4; no firm D call. Germline V CDR1 and CDR2: SGHTA, FQGTGA. Trimming removed 8 bases at V and 7 bases at J, with 3 bases between. The CDR3 is made up of 9 amino acids. The CDR3 reads CASGNIQYF. In nucleotides, the CDR3 is TGTGCCAGCGGGAACATTCAGTACTTC.

V gene TRBV5-1 combines with J gene TRBJ1-1; a possible D gene is TRBD1 (5 bases). There are 17 residues in the CDR3. V lost 4 bases and J 3 bases, leaving 22 bases between the germline ends. CDR1 and CDR2 from the germline V gene are SGHRS and YFSETQ. DNA for the CDR3: TGCGCCAGCAGCCCGGACGATGAGCCAAAGGGGTACACTGAAGCTTTCTTT. This gives the protein CASSPDDEPKGYTEAFF.

In this sample, this clone turned up once. The chain has TRBV9 and TRBJ2-2; weak D call: TRBD2 (5 bases). Germline values: CDR1 SGDLS, CDR2 YYNGEE. The CDR3 is made up of 15 amino acids. V gave up 2 bases and J gave up 2 bases, with 10 bases separating them. CDR3 DNA: TGTGCCAGCAGCGTTAGCGCACTAAACACCGGGGAGCTGTTTTTT. Protein sequence: CASSVSALNTGELFF.

This chain connects TRBV2 to TRBJ2-7, with D unresolved. With 6 bases removed from V and 4 bases from J, the gap between germline ends came to 13 bases. Germline-derived CDR1 and CDR2 are SNHLY and FYNNEI. This CDR3 region has 13 residues. In DNA, the CDR3 is TGTGCCAGCAGCGGGCCGATAGGGTACGAGCAGTACTTC. Its protein is CASSGPIGYEQYF.

CDR3: CASSPPGNEQFF. CDR3 coding DNA: TGTGCCAGCAGTCCCCCGGGCAATGAGCAGTTCTTC. The chain carries TRBV28 and TRBJ2-1; D is unresolved. V gave up 5 bases and J gave up 6 bases, with 8 bases separating them. This CDR3 comprises 12 residues. Germline V CDR1 and CDR2: MDHEN, SYDVKM.

CDR3 region: CASSFASGLTDTQYF. Written as DNA, the CDR3 is TGTGCCAGCAGCTTTGCTAGCGGACTCACAGATACGCAGTATTTT. This rearrangement joins TRBV5-6 to TRBJ2-3, with TRBD2 matching over 7 bases. The CDR3 contains 15 residues. Germline values: CDR1 SGHDT, CDR2 YYEEEE. V lost 2 bases, J lost 2 bases, and 5 bases stayed unmatched.

This clone was picked up a small number of times. The J gene is TRBJ1-2, the V gene TRBV18, with a weak D call TRBD1 (5 bases). Trimming took 6 bases from V and 8 from J, leaving 13 bases between them. In germline, CDR1 is KGHSH, CDR2 LQKENI. There are 12 residues in the CDR3. The CDR3 bases are TGTGCCAGCTCTTCCCCCAGGGACGGCTACACCTTC. Encoded protein: CASSSPRDGYTF.

This sequence joins TRBV28 and TRBJ2-3, with no clear D. Deletions cut 3 bases from V and 1 base from J, with 11 bases between. The CDR3 is 15 residues long. Germline-derived CDR1 and CDR2 are MDHEN and SYDVKM. The CDR3 here is CASSFLKLGTDTQYF. The CDR3 DNA reads TGTGCCAGCAGTTTTCTCAAGCTTGGCACAGATACGCAGTATTTT.

The chain recombines TRBV29-1 with TRBJ2-5; no reliable D call. The CDR3 contains 14 residues. Germline CDR1 reads SQVTM; CDR2 reads ANQGSEA. V lost 1 base to trimming and J lost 2 bases, with 11 bases between them. The chain's CDR3 is CSVEGRTRQETQYF. The CDR3 nucleotides are TGCAGCGTTGAAGGGCGGACCAGACAAGAGACCCAGTACTTC.

This clone has only one observation. V gene TRBV5-1 combines with J gene TRBJ2-5; TRBD2 aligns across 7 bases. The V segment lost 1 base and the J segment 7 bases; nucleotides outside the gene matches: 7. Germline V gene sequence: CDR1 SGHRS, CDR2 YFSETQ. The CDR3 consists of 14 residues. This chain's CDR3 is CASSLREGRGTQYF. In DNA, the CDR3 is TGCGCCAGCAGCTTGAGGGAGGGGCGAGGGACCCAGTACTTC.

V usage is TRBV5-1 and J usage is TRBJ2-1; 10 nucleotides line up with TRBD2. This CDR3 region has 16 residues. Germline values: CDR1 SGHRS, CDR2 YFSETQ. V lost 0 bases and J lost 3; bases outside the gene matches: 3. CDR3 sequence reads: CASSLGLAGYYNEQFF. In nucleotides, the CDR3 is TGCGCCAGCAGCTTGGGACTAGCGGGCTACTACAATGAGCAGTTCTTC.

The chain couples TRBV27 to TRBJ2-5; unclear D gene. Near its end, the DNA agrees better with TRBJ2-7, so the J call may be wrong. This CDR3 region has 11 residues. CDR1 is MNHEY, CDR2 SMNVEV, per germline (reference sequence). The CDR3 reads CASSLRGEQYF. The CDR3 nucleotides read TGTGCCAGCAGTTTGCGAGGCGAGCAGTACTTC.

The chain couples TRBV5-1 to TRBJ2-1; D is possibly TRBD2 (5 bases). Deletions cut 4 bases from V and 3 bases from J, with 11 bases between. CDR3 length: 14 residues. Germline loops: CDR1 SGHRS, CDR2 YFSETQ. This CDR3 is CASSPRTDYNEQFF. CDR3 DNA: TGCGCCAGCAGCCCTAGGACTGACTACAATGAGCAGTTCTTC. Based on the CDR3 plus reference TRBV5-1 and TRBJ2-1, the full variable domain is KAGVTQTPRYLIKTRGQQVTLSCSPISGHRSVSWYQQTPGQGLQFLFEYFSETQRNKGNFPGRFSGRQFSNSRSEMNVSTLELGDSALYLCASSPRTDYNEQFFGPGTRLTVL.

The chain employs TRBV10-3 and TRBJ1-5; D unresolved. Trimming pared 2 bases from V and 7 bases from J, leaving 15 bases between. This CDR3 comprises 15 residues. Germline V gene lookup returns CDR1 ENHRY and CDR2 SYGVKD. The CDR3 sequence is CAISEISGPEQPQHF. The DNA for the CDR3 is TGTGCCATCAGTGAGATTTCGGGTCCCGAGCAGCCCCAGCATTTT.

The rearrangement uses TRBV7-8 and TRBJ1-5; 9 positions match TRBD1. This CDR3 comprises 14 residues. Germline values: CDR1 SGHVS, CDR2 FQNEAQ. The J segment lost 6 bases and the V segment lost 4 bases, leaving 4 bases of the junction unmatched. CDR3 region: CASSWTGVSQPQHF. In nucleotides, the CDR3 is TGTGCCAGCAGCTGGACAGGGGTGTCTCAGCCCCAGCATTTT.

The CDR3 sequence is CASSATGTSNQPQHF. The CDR3 DNA reads as TGTGCCAGCAGTGCGACAGGGACAAGCAATCAGCCCCAGCATTTT. This rearrangement joins TRBV2 to TRBJ1-5, with 7 nucleotides matching TRBD1. The V and J ends lost 4 bases and 1 base, in that order; junction bases with no gene match: 4. The CDR3 extends over 15 amino acids. CDR1 SNHLY and CDR2 FYNNEI come from the germline V gene. The whole variable domain, remainder taken from reference TRBV2 and TRBJ1-5, is EPEVTQTPSHQVTQMGQEVILRCVPISNHLYFYWYRQILGQKVEFLVSFYNNEISEKSEIFDDQFSVERPDGSNFTLKIRSTKLEDSAMYFCASSATGTSNQPQHFGDGTRLSIL.

The chain carries TRBV7-2 and TRBJ2-2; D not certain. Per germline, CDR1 SGHTA and CDR2 FQGNSA. The CDR3 contains 14 residues. V lost 5 bases, J lost 8 bases, and 15 bases lay in between. This chain's CDR3 is CASSPLQVPGELFF. In DNA, the CDR3 is TGTGCCAGCAGCCCTTTACAAGTGCCAGGGGAGCTGTTTTTT.